Presented here are 23 T cell receptor beta chains from one specimen sequenced in a study of untreated major depressive disorder. Broader study findings: TRBV05-01 (Vbeta 5.1) usage was higher in CD4+ T cells of depressed patients than controls.

The antigens of these receptors remain unknown. The table came from immunoSEQ multiplex PCR; TCRdb's copy has only in-frame clones and leaves some out. The sample gives about 15,000 clones, about 90% of which show up once; less than 0.95% is in the top ten. Sample: CD4+ T cells from PBMCs. These receptors were taken from a young man with major depressive disorder.

A single count supports this clone. This chain joins TRBV2 and TRBJ2-1; TRBD2 matches at 13 bases. Germline-derived CDR1 and CDR2 are SNHLY and FYNNEI. The CDR3 has 15 residues. Losses at the gene ends were 6 bases for V and 15 bases for J; bases not matched to a gene: 14. In nucleotides, the CDR3 is TGTGCCAGCAGCCCAACGACTAGCGGGGGGAGCCGTCGGTTCTTC. Translation: CASSPTTSGGSRRFF.

This rearrangement joins TRBV4-2 to TRBJ2-2; D is unclear. Germline V gene lookup returns CDR1 LGHNA and CDR2 YNFKEQ. The CDR3 extends over 12 amino acids. The germline V and J ends were trimmed by 0 bases and 7 bases, with 3 bases remaining between them. DNA of the CDR3: TGTGCCAGCAGCCAAGAAATCGGGGAGCTGTTTTTT. Translated: CASSQEIGELFF.

The chain is built from TRBV19 and TRBJ2-7; D may match TRBD1 or TRBD2 (6 bases each). Germline V lookup: CDR1 LNHDA, CDR2 SQIVND (reference sequence). The V gene lost 5 bases and the J gene lost 3 bases, with 14 bases spanning the gap. This CDR3 has 14 residues. This chain's CDR3 is CASSVGGWDYEQYF. The CDR3 nucleotides are TGTGCCAGTAGTGTGGGGGGCTGGGACTACGAGCAGTACTTC. The variable domain in full, completed from reference TRBV19 and TRBJ2-7, reads DGGITQSPKYLFRKEGQNVTLSCEQNLNHDAMYWYRQDPGQGLRLIYYSQIVNDFQKGDIAEGYSVSREKKESFPLTVTSAQKNPTAFYLCASSVGGWDYEQYFGPGTRLTVT.

The genes are TRBV2 and TRBJ2-1, with TRBD1 matching 7 bases. The V and J ends lost 8 bases and 0 bases, in that order; junction bases with no gene match: 1. Germline V gene data show CDR1 as SNHLY and CDR2 as FYNNEI. CDR3 length equals 13 residues. Here the CDR3 DNA reads TGTGCCAGCGACAGGGACTCCTACAATGAGCAGTTCTTC. Amino acids: CASDRDSYNEQFF.

The chain has TRBV27 and TRBJ2-3; the D gene is possibly TRBD2 (6 bases). This CDR3 has 16 amino acids. Germline-derived CDR1 and CDR2 are MNHEY and SMNVEV (reference sequence). V dropped 3 bases and J dropped 2 bases, with 15 bases sitting between them. The CDR3 sequence: CASSLSLGGLTDTQYF. CDR3 DNA sequence: TGTGCCAGCAGTTTGTCCCTGGGAGGACTCACAGATACGCAGTATTTT.

V and J are TRBV7-3 and TRBJ2-2; tentatively, D is TRBD1 (5 bases). Germline loops: CDR1 SGHTA, CDR2 FQGTGA. This CDR3 is 14 amino acids long. The ends were cut back, 5 bases at V and 2 bases at J, with 9 bases in the middle. CDR3 nucleotide sequence: TGTGCCAGCAGCAGGACAAGCAACACCGGGGAGCTGTTTTTT. Protein: CASSRTSNTGELFF.

The gene calls are TRBV7-2 and TRBJ1-5, with D possibly being TRBD1 (5 bases). This CDR3 is 18 amino acids long. The germline V gene has CDR1 SGHTA and CDR2 FQGNSA. The ends were cut back, 5 bases at V and 1 base at J, with 21 bases in the middle. The CDR3, as DNA: TGTGCCAGCAGCCTCGCCGCGGACGGGGCTTTGAGCAATCAGCCCCAGCATTTT. It is translated as CASSLAADGALSNQPQHF.

The chain has TRBV18 and TRBJ2-7; D gene unclear. Trimming took 3 bases from V and 1 from J, leaving 7 bases between them. The V gene's germline CDR1 is KGHSH and CDR2 LQKENI. The CDR3 contains 13 residues. CDR3 region: CASSPPGSYEQYF. CDR3 bases: TGTGCCAGCTCACCGCCCGGTTCCTACGAGCAGTACTTC.

The chain joins TRBV2 to TRBJ1-3; D is ambiguous. The CDR3 covers 14 residues. V shed 2 bases and J shed 0 bases, with 5 bases lying between them. Germline CDR1 and CDR2: SNHLY and FYNNEI. CDR3 bases: TGTGCCAGCAGTGAATTTACCTCTGGAAACACCATATATTTT. It yields the protein CASSEFTSGNTIYF.

The chain uses TRBV28 and TRBJ2-1, with TRBD2 matching over 14 bases. This CDR3 comprises 18 residues. With 5 bases clipped from V and 5 bases from J, the junction kept 11 bases outside the gene matches. CDR1 is MDHEN and CDR2 is SYDVKM in the germline V gene. The CDR3 DNA follows: TGTGCCAGCAGTAAGGGACTAGCGGGGGCTTCGGGGAACAATGAGCAGTTCTTC. This codes for CASSKGLAGASGNNEQFF.

The rearrangement links TRBV20-1 to TRBJ1-5; D is unclear. The CDR3 has 11 amino acids. Germline V gene sequence: CDR1 DFQATT, CDR2 SNEGSKA (reference sequence). Trimming removed 2 bases from V and 5 bases from J, with 4 bases in between. CDR3 sequence reads: CSARSDQPQHF. The CDR3 coding sequence is TGCAGTGCTAGAAGCGATCAGCCCCAGCATTTT.

V gene TRBV5-1 combines with J gene TRBJ2-6; possibly TRBD1 for D (5 bases). V was clipped by 4 bases and J by 4 bases, with 15 bases between them. CDR1 is SGHRS, CDR2 YFSETQ, per germline. The CDR3 is 16 amino acids. The DNA for the CDR3 is TGCGCCAGCAGCGCGTCCTCCAGGGCCGGGGCCAACGTCCTGACTTTC. Its translation is CASSASSRAGANVLTF.

The V and J genes are TRBV14 and TRBJ1-2, with D perhaps TRBD1 (6 bases). The ends were cut back, 0 bases at V and 8 bases at J, with 22 bases in the middle. Germline values: CDR1 SGHDN, CDR2 FVKESK. The CDR3 consists of 17 residues. CDR3 sequence (DNA): TGTGCCAGCAGCCAAGAGTTTCGAGCAGGGGTGAGAAGCGGCTACACCTTC. Protein product: CASSQEFRAGVRSGYTF.

This clone appeared a single time. The chain combines TRBV11-3 with TRBJ2-2; 8 positions match TRBD1. V lost 5 bases, J lost 7 bases, and 9 bases stayed unmatched. CDR3 size: 15 residues. Germline V gene lookup returns CDR1 SGHNT and CDR2 YENEEA. DNA for the CDR3: TGTGCCAGCAGCCCTCGACAGGGGATGATCGGGGAGCTGTTTTTT. It encodes CASSPRQGMIGELFF.

This chain links TRBV5-1 with TRBJ2-7, with 14 bases aligning to TRBD2. Trimming at V came to 4 bases and at J to 0 bases, leaving 6 bases not matched to a gene. The CDR3 extends over 17 amino acids. CDR1 is SGHRS, CDR2 YFSETQ, per germline. This chain's CDR3 is CASSRGTSGGPSYEQYF. The DNA of the CDR3 is TGCGCCAGCAGCCGAGGGACTAGCGGGGGACCCTCCTACGAGCAGTACTTC.

The CDR3 here is CASSLAGYGGETQYF. The DNA of the CDR3 is TGTGCCAGCAGCTTGGCCGGGTACGGGGGAGAGACCCAGTACTTC. The chain couples TRBV5-5 to TRBJ2-5; D is possibly TRBD2 (6 bases). This CDR3 spans 15 amino acids. Germline V gives CDR1 SGHKS, CDR2 YYEKEE (reference sequence). Trimming shortened V by 0 bases and J by 4 bases, and 13 bases separated the two germline ends.

This clone was seen a single time. The chain recombines TRBV5-1 with TRBJ1-4, with TRBD1 identical over 8 bases. After removal of 7 bases from V and 8 bases from J, the junction contained 16 bases not matched to a gene. The germline gives CDR1 SGHRS, CDR2 YFSETQ. The CDR3 consists of 16 residues. This chain's CDR3 is CASSTGGAGSSEKLFF. Written as DNA, the CDR3 is TGCGCCAGCTCCACAGGGGGTGCCGGATCAAGCGAAAAACTGTTTTTT.

The V and J genes are TRBV6-5 and TRBJ2-3, with D hard to call. Per the germline V gene, CDR1 is MNHEY and CDR2 is SVGAGI. The V end lost 6 bases, the J end lost 6 bases, and 10 bases lay between the germline ends. This CDR3 is 12 amino acids long. The CDR3 DNA follows: TGTGCCAGCAGCCAGAATGGGGATACGCAGTATTTT. Its protein is CASSQNGDTQYF.

V is TRBV6-4 and J is TRBJ2-7; D is ambiguous. The germline V gene has CDR1 MRHNA and CDR2 SNTAGT. V lost 6 bases and J 5 bases, leaving 8 bases between the germline ends. There are 11 residues in the CDR3. Here the CDR3 reads CASRRSNEQYF. The DNA of the CDR3 is TGTGCCAGCAGGAGGAGCAACGAGCAGTACTTC.

The gene calls are TRBV19 and TRBJ1-1; no clear D gene. Trimming cost V 1 base and J 1 base, with 10 bases left between them. The CDR3 extends over 15 amino acids. CDR1 and CDR2 from the germline V gene are LNHDA and SQIVND (reference sequence). The CDR3 nucleotides read TGTGCCAGTAGTATAGGCCGGTTTTCGAACACTGAAGCTTTCTTT. It translates to CASSIGRFSNTEAFF. The complete variable domain, with remaining parts taken from reference TRBV19 and TRBJ1-1, reads DGGITQSPKYLFRKEGQNVTLSCEQNLNHDAMYWYRQDPGQGLRLIYYSQIVNDFQKGDIAEGYSVSREKKESFPLTVTSAQKNPTAFYLCASSIGRFSNTEAFFGQGTRLTVV.

The chain recombines TRBV30 with TRBJ1-1; no reliable D call. Germline V gene sequence: CDR1 GTSNPN, CDR2 SVGIG (reference sequence). The CDR3 is made up of 14 amino acids. The CDR3 coding sequence is TGTGTCGTCTTGGGAGGAGTTATGAACACTGAAGCTTTCTTT. Translating gives CVVLGGVMNTEAFF. The entire variable domain, with the rest obtained from reference TRBV30 and TRBJ1-1, is as follows: SQTIHQWPATLVQPVGSPLSLECTVEGTSNPNLYWYRQAAGRGLQLLFYSVGIGQISSEVPQNLSASRPQDRQFILSSKKLLLSDSGFYLCVVLGGVMNTEAFFGQGTRLTVV.

The chain combines TRBV6-1 with TRBJ1-2; D gene unclear. CDR3 size: 13 residues. Trimming left V 6 bases short and J 7 bases short, with 15 bases between. The germline V gene has CDR1 MNHNS and CDR2 SASEGT. The CDR3 sequence: CASSNHPTSGYTF. Written as DNA, the CDR3 is TGTGCCAGCAGCAACCATCCTACTTCTGGCTACACCTTC.

In this sample, this clone turned up once. V is TRBV7-9 and J is TRBJ2-7, with D maybe TRBD2 (7 bases). The CDR3 has 14 amino acids. CDR1 is SEHNR, CDR2 FQNEAQ, per germline (reference sequence). V gave up 3 bases and J gave up 2 bases, with 11 bases separating them. This CDR3 reads CASSFTGTTYEQYF. The CDR3 region has the DNA TGTGCCAGCAGCTTTACAGGGACTACCTACGAGCAGTACTTC. Based on the CDR3 plus reference TRBV7-9 and TRBJ2-7, the full variable domain is DTGVSQNPRHKITKRGQNVTFRCDPISEHNRLYWYRQTLGQGPEFLTYFQNEAQLEKSRLLSDRFSAERPKGSFSTLEIQRTEQGDSAMYLCASSFTGTTYEQYFGPGTRLTVT.